The 32 T cell receptor beta chains below were found in one sample sequenced in a study of T cell repertoires in cytomegalovirus infection (dated by TCRdb to the late 2010s). The listed sequencing device is Illumina HiSeq 1500. TCRdb trimmed the raw reads at Q25, called clones with MiXCR and kept productive beta chains. CDR3 protein duplicates are merged, each entry listing the most common genes and DNA. The sample data list almost 550,000 distinct CDR3 sequences, and 15% to 20% of these were observed just once. About 24% of the sample belongs to the ten largest clones. Sequenced material: CD8+ T cells from PBMCs. The source of these receptors is a human donor in good health (CMV status not recorded). Some clones in this sample may be carry-over from other donors' samples.

The chain joins TRBV20-1 to TRBJ2-1; 11 bases are a match to TRBD2. Germline values: CDR1 DFQATT, CDR2 SNEGSKA (reference sequence). The trim removed 5 bases at V and 8 bases at J, leaving 8 bases unmatched. CDR3 length: 14 residues. The CDR3 nucleotides read TGCAGTGCTCTAGCGGGAGGCCTAGGTGATGAGCAGTTCTTC. Protein: CSALAGGLGDEQFF.

On this clonotype itself: The CDR3 ends on some other residue instead of the conserved phenylalanine or tryptophan, so this is likely a read error. The V gene is TRBV19, the J gene TRBJ2-7, with TRBD1 matching over 8 bases. From germline, CDR1 is LNHDA and CDR2 SQIVND (reference sequence). The trim removed 5 bases at V and 2 bases at J, leaving 8 bases unmatched. The CDR3 runs 15 residues. The CDR3 bases are TGTGCCAGTAGTTCCGCACTGGGACAGGCCTACGAGCAGTACTCC. Translating it yields CASSSALGQAYEQYS.

This chain connects TRBV3-1 to TRBJ2-3; D is uncertain. In germline, CDR1 is LGHDT, CDR2 YNNKEL (reference sequence). The V and J ends lost 0 bases and 3 bases respectively, with 13 bases between them. There are 16 residues in the CDR3. CDR3 nucleotides: TGTGCCAGCAGCCAAGACTCGATACTAAATACAGATACGCAGTATTTT. This translates into CASSQDSILNTDTQYF.

The gene calls are TRBV12-3 or TRBV12-4 and TRBJ1-2, with D unresolved. Trimming took 3 bases from V and 10 from J, leaving 12 bases between them. The CDR3 is 12 residues long. CDR3 in amino acids: CASSFGGQTYTF. The CDR3 DNA sequence: TGTGCCAGCAGTTTTGGTGGGCAGACCTACACCTTC.

The genes are TRBV6-1 and TRBJ2-1, with D tentatively TRBD1 (5 bases). In germline, CDR1 is MNHNS, CDR2 SASEGT. Trimming took off 3 bases at V and 0 bases at J, with 12 bases between the two ends. This CDR3 has 16 amino acids. In DNA, the CDR3 is TGTGCCAGCAGTGATCAGGGAAGCTTCTCCTACAATGAGCAGTTCTTC. Its protein product is CASSDQGSFSYNEQFF.

This clonotype was detected ten times or more. The V gene is TRBV7-8, the J gene TRBJ2-1, with D possibly matching TRBD1 (6 bases). Germline V CDR1 and CDR2: SGHVS, FQNEAQ. This CDR3 has 12 residues. V was clipped by 6 bases and J by 9 bases, with 12 bases between them. The CDR3 nucleotides are TGTGCCAGCAGGGGGGCCCAGGGTGAGCAGTTCTTC. This translates into CASRGAQGEQFF.

V gene TRBV12-3 or TRBV12-4 combines with J gene TRBJ2-7; 10 bases match TRBD2. With 4 bases clipped from V and 2 bases from J, the junction kept 5 bases outside the gene matches. The CDR3 is 15 residues long. CDR3 protein: CASSSASGGTYEQYF. The CDR3 coding sequence is TGTGCCAGCAGTTCCGCTAGCGGGGGAACCTACGAGCAGTACTTC.

J is TRBJ2-3 and V is TRBV20-1, with 10 bases identical to TRBD1. The germline CDR1 and CDR2 sequences are DFQATT and SNEGSKA (reference sequence). Trimming took 8 bases from V and 4 from J; bases not matched to a gene: 9. CDR3 length equals 14 residues. The CDR3 DNA reads as TGCAGTCAGCCGGGACAGGGGCACCCAGATACGCAGTATTTT. This encodes CSQPGQGHPDTQYF.

About this clonotype: A much larger clonotype is one base distant, so this may be a read error. A read error is likely, as this CDR3 ends without the conserved phenylalanine or tryptophan. The chain uses TRBV27 and TRBJ1-2, with D perhaps matching TRBD1 (5 bases). V gave up 5 bases and J gave up 4 bases, with 11 bases separating them. Germline assignment: CDR1 MNHEY and CDR2 SMNVEV (reference sequence). The CDR3 runs to 13 residues. The CDR3 DNA reads TGTGCCAGCAGTATAAGGGGTCCCTATGGCTACACCTTA. This encodes CASSIRGPYGYTL.

Comment on this clonotype: Just one base apart from a much larger clone, this may be a read error. The chain couples TRBV6-1 to TRBJ2-7, with 7 bases matching TRBD1. V shed 4 bases and J 5 bases; nucleotides not matched to a gene: 5. CDR3 size: 13 residues. The germline gives CDR1 MNHNS, CDR2 SASEGT. The CDR3 loop is CASSATGEDEQYF. CDR3 sequence (DNA): TGTGCCAGCAGTGCCACAGGGGAAGACGAGCAGTACTTC.

V usage is TRBV27 and J usage is TRBJ1-2; D gene ambiguous. Germline V gives CDR1 MNHEY, CDR2 SMNVEV (reference sequence). V was cut by 3 bases and J by 0 bases, with 11 bases left in between. The CDR3 contains 15 residues. The CDR3 DNA is TGTGCCAGCAGTTTGGAGCCTCGGGCTAACTATGGCTACACCTTC. This gives the protein CASSLEPRANYGYTF.

The table lists this clonotype with a few counts. This chain links TRBV12-5 with TRBJ2-2; TRBD2 matches at 7 bases. This CDR3 is 14 amino acids long. Germline lookup yields CDR1 LGHNT and CDR2 FRNRAP. J was trimmed by 3 bases and V by 5 bases; bases with no gene match: 3. CDR3: CASGGGGDTGELFF. DNA of the CDR3: TGTGCTAGTGGTGGGGGAGGGGACACCGGGGAGCTGTTTTTT.

This clonotype was counted ten times or more. The chain links TRBV12-3 or TRBV12-4 to TRBJ2-7, with 7 bases fitting TRBD1. V lost 5 bases to trimming and J lost 6 bases; unmatched junction nucleotides: 7. The CDR3 covers 13 residues. The CDR3 bases are TGTGCCAGCAGTCCCGGGACAGCGTTCGAGCAGTACTTC. Its translation: CASSPGTAFEQYF.

With regard to this clonotype: This sequence may be a read error, since a much larger clone differs from it by one base. The rearrangement joins TRBV2 to TRBJ1-2; D not certain. The CDR3 covers 21 residues. Germline V gene data show CDR1 as SNHLY and CDR2 as FYNNEI. The CDR3: CASSENRLGRLRPGINYGHTF. CDR3 DNA: TGTGCCAGCAGTGAAAATCGTTTAGGGCGCCTCCGGCCCGGTATTAACTATGGCCACACCTTC. The full variable domain, in which reference TRBV2 and TRBJ1-2 provide the parts outside the CDR3, is EPEVTQTPSHQVTQMGQEVILRCVPISNHLYFYWYRQILGQKVEFLVSFYNNEISEKSEIFDDQFSVERPDGSNFTLKIRSTKLEDSAMYFCASSENRLGRLRPGINYGHTFGSGTRLTVV.

This clonotype showed up just a few times. The CDR3 DNA is TGTGCCAGCAGCCAAGAGTCTAGCGTCGTATACAATGAGCAGTTCTTC. Protein sequence: CASSQESSVVYNEQFF. This chain joins TRBV3-1 and TRBJ2-1; perhaps TRBD2 as D (6 bases). From germline, CDR1 is LGHDT and CDR2 YNNKEL (reference sequence). V lost 0 bases to trimming and J lost 4 bases, with 13 bases between them. The CDR3 loop spans 16 amino acids.

This rearrangement joins TRBV10-3 to TRBJ1-5, with TRBD1 matching 7 bases. In germline, CDR1 is ENHRY, CDR2 SYGVKD. V was pared by 3 bases and J by 4 bases, with 3 bases of the junction left unmatched. The CDR3 extends over 14 amino acids. CDR3 sequence: CAISDGQANQPQHF. The CDR3 nucleotides are TGTGCCATCAGTGACGGACAGGCTAATCAGCCCCAGCATTTT.

This clonotype appeared many times. The chain joins TRBV12-3 or TRBV12-4 to TRBJ1-2; D is ambiguous. Trimming took 5 bases from V and 6 from J, leaving 22 bases between them. The length of the CDR3 is 16 residues. The CDR3 loop is CASSPSVNEGPNGYTF. CDR3 nucleotide sequence: TGTGCCAGCAGTCCGTCTGTGAACGAAGGACCGAATGGCTACACCTTC.

This clonotype occurred many times. J is TRBJ2-1 and V is TRBV27, with TRBD2 identical over 8 bases. Germline V gene data show CDR1 as MNHEY and CDR2 as SMNVEV (reference sequence). This CDR3 comprises 14 residues. Trimming removed 6 bases from V and 2 bases from J; junction bases left unmatched: 3. CDR3 amino acids: CASSLTSAYNEQFF. CDR3 nucleotides: TGTGCCAGCAGCCTGACTAGCGCCTACAATGAGCAGTTCTTC.

This clonotype was observed at least ten times. The genes are TRBV7-6 and TRBJ2-7; 10 bases fit TRBD2. This CDR3 is built from 15 residues. J lost 6 bases, V lost 5 bases, and 10 bases had no gene match. The V gene's germline CDR1 is SGHVS and CDR2 FNYEAQ. As DNA, the CDR3 is TGTGCCAGCAGCCGCCTCCTAGCGGGAGTAACCGAGCAGTACTTC. Encoded protein: CASSRLLAGVTEQYF.

Comment on this clonotype: A clone one base away is much larger, so this may be a read error. The chain employs TRBV15 and TRBJ2-6; D is undetermined. The length of the CDR3 is 14 residues. Germline-derived CDR1 and CDR2 are LNHNV and YYDKDF (reference sequence). The CDR3 DNA sequence: TGTGCCACCAGCAAGGGAAGTGGGACCAACGTCCTGACTTTC. Amino acids: CATSKGSGTNVLTF.

This clonotype was recorded many times. The chain employs TRBV11-2 and TRBJ2-7; TRBD1 is a possible D gene (6 bases). The CDR3 has 14 residues. CDR1 SGHAT and CDR2 FQNNGV come from the germline V gene. The V end lost 6 bases, the J end lost 0 bases, and 12 bases lay between the germline ends. CDR3 nucleotide sequence: TGTGCCAGCAGTAAGGCAGGGGACTCCTACGAGCAGTACTTC. The encoded protein is CASSKAGDSYEQYF.

About this clonotype itself: No conserved phenylalanine or tryptophan ends this CDR3, so it is likely a read error. The rearrangement joins TRBV29-1 to TRBJ2-7, with D perhaps being TRBD1 or TRBD2 (5 bases each). Looked up from germline, CDR1 is SQVTM and CDR2 is ANQGSEA. The CDR3 spans 12 residues. The V and J ends lost 6 bases and 1 base respectively, with 10 bases between them. DNA for the CDR3: TGCAGCGTGGGGACCGGGTCCTACGAGCAGTACTTA. It translates to CSVGTGSYEQYL.

At least ten counts were recorded for this clonotype. The chain recombines TRBV6-5 with TRBJ1-1; 8 bases align to TRBD1. From germline, CDR1 is MNHEY and CDR2 SVGAGI. This CDR3 is built from 14 residues. V was clipped by 4 bases and J by 2 bases; unmatched bases: 3. CDR3 DNA: TGTGCCAGCAGTTGGGACAGGCTAAACACTGAAGCTTTCTTT. The encoded protein is CASSWDRLNTEAFF.

V gene TRBV5-1 combines with J gene TRBJ1-1; D might be TRBD1 (5 bases). The CDR3 is 14 residues long. CDR1 and CDR2 (germline): SGHRS, YFSETQ. Between the trimmed V and J ends, which lost 2 bases and 7 bases, there was a span of 15 bases. The CDR3 DNA reads as TGCGCCAGCAGCTTTAGTTCCGGGGCTAATGAAGCTTTCTTT. It encodes CASSFSSGANEAFF.

This clonotype was detected only a few times. V gene TRBV19 combines with J gene TRBJ2-1; D is undetermined. The V end lost 3 bases, the J end lost 5 bases, and 5 bases lay between the germline ends. Germline assignment: CDR1 LNHDA and CDR2 SQIVND (reference sequence). The CDR3 is made up of 12 amino acids. CDR3 loop: CASSIGHNEQFF. The CDR3 bases are TGTGCCAGTAGTATCGGACACAATGAGCAGTTCTTC.

This clonotype was counted at least ten times. V is TRBV27 and J is TRBJ1-2, with D possibly matching TRBD1 (6 bases). Deletions cut 5 bases from V and 7 bases from J, with 20 bases between. Looked up from germline, CDR1 is MNHEY and CDR2 is SMNVEV (reference sequence). This CDR3 is 15 amino acids long. The CDR3 coding sequence is TGTGCCAGCAGTCCCCTCCTGACAGGCGGCCCTGGCTACACCTTC. Translation gives CASSPLLTGGPGYTF.

This clonotype was seen at least ten times. This rearrangement joins TRBV29-1 to TRBJ2-1, with 11 bases lining up with TRBD2. This CDR3 contains 16 residues. J gave up 0 bases and V 6 bases, and 7 bases lay outside the gene matches. CDR1 and CDR2 (germline): SQVTM, ANQGSEA. CDR3 protein: CSVAGTSGSSYNEQFF. As DNA, the CDR3 is TGCAGCGTAGCCGGGACTAGCGGTAGCTCCTACAATGAGCAGTTCTTC.

The V gene is TRBV6-5, the J gene TRBJ2-2; D not certain. Trimming took 2 bases from V and 8 from J, leaving 3 bases between them. This CDR3 is built from 11 residues. From germline, CDR1 is MNHEY and CDR2 SVGAGI. This CDR3 reads CASSYRGELFF. CDR3 bases: TGTGCCAGCAGTTACAGGGGGGAGCTGTTTTTT.

The genes are TRBV29-1 and TRBJ2-7; the match to TRBD2 covers 13 bases. J lost 3 bases, V lost 4 bases, and 3 bases had no gene match. The CDR3 is 14 residues long. From germline, CDR1 is SQVTM and CDR2 ANQGSEA. CDR3 DNA sequence: TGCAGCGTTGTGGGGACTAGCGGGGACTACGAGCAGTACTTC. It specifies CSVVGTSGDYEQYF.

This clonotype was counted ten times or more. The chain couples TRBV7-9 to TRBJ1-2, with 7 positions matching TRBD1. Germline V gene lookup returns CDR1 SEHNR and CDR2 FQNEAQ (reference sequence). Unmatched junction bases numbered 11, after V lost 3 bases and J lost 4 bases. The CDR3 is 16 amino acids. The CDR3 protein is CASSLARQGLGYGYTF. CDR3 DNA sequence: TGTGCCAGCAGCTTGGCCAGACAGGGATTAGGCTATGGCTACACCTTC.

The chain employs TRBV9 and TRBJ2-3, with D possibly TRBD1 on 7 matching bases. Germline V gene data show CDR1 as SGDLS and CDR2 as YYNGEE. CDR3 length equals 15 residues. V lost 3 bases, J lost 1 base, and 12 bases lay in between. The CDR3 region is CASSGGDSRTDTQYF. The CDR3, as DNA: TGTGCCAGCAGCGGGGGGGACAGCCGCACAGATACGCAGTATTTT. Using reference TRBV9 and TRBJ2-3 for the parts outside the CDR3, the full variable domain is DSGVTQTPKHLITATGQRVTLRCSPRSGDLSVYWYQQSLDQGLQFLIQYYNGEERAKGNILERFSAQQFPDLHSELNLSSLELGDSALYFCASSGGDSRTDTQYFGPGTRLTVL.

In its sample, this clonotype was seen a few times. This chain joins TRBV27 and TRBJ1-1; D is ambiguous. Germline-derived CDR1 and CDR2 are MNHEY and SMNVEV (reference sequence). This CDR3 region has 14 residues. V shed 5 bases and J shed 1 base, with 11 bases lying between them. The CDR3 nucleotides read TGTGCCAGCAGTCCGGCGGGCCAGAACACTGAAGCTTTCTTT. It translates to CASSPAGQNTEAFF.